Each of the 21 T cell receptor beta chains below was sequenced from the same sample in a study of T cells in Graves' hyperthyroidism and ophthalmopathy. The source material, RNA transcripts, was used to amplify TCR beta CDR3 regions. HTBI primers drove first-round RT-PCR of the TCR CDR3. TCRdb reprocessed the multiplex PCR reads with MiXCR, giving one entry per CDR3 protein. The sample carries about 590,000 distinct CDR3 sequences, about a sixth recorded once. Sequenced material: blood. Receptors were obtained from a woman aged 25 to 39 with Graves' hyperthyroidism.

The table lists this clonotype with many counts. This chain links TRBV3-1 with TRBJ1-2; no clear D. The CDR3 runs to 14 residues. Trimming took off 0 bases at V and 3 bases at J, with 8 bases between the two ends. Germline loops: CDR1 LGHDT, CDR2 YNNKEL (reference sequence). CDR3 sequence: CASSQETEYYGYTF. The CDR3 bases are TGTGCCAGCAGCCAAGAAACGGAGTACTATGGCTACACCTTC.

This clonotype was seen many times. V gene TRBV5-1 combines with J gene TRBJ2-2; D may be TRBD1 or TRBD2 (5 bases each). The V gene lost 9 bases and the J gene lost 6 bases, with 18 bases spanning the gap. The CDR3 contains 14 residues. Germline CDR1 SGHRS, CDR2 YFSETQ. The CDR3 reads CATKGTAQSGELFF. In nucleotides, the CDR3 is TGCGCCACAAAGGGGACCGCGCAGTCCGGGGAGCTGTTTTTT.

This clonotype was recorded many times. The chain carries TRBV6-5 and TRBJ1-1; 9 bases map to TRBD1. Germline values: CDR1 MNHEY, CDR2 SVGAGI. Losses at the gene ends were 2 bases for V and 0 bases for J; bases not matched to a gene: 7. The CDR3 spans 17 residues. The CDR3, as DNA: TGTGCCAGCAGTTACCCAAAGACAGGGGGGATGAACACTGAAGCTTTCTTT. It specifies CASSYPKTGGMNTEAFF.

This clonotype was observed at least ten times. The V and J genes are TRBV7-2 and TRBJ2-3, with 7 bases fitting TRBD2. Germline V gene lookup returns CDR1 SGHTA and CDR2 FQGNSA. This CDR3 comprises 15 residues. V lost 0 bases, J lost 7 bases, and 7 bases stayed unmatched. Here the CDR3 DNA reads TGTGCCAGCAGCTTAGCGGCGGGAGACGTGTATACGCAGTATTTT. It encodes CASSLAAGDVYTQYF.

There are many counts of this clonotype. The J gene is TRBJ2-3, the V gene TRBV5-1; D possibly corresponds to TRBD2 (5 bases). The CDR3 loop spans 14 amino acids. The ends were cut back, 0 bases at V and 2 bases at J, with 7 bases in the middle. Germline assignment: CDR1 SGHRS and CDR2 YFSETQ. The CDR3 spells CASSLVSDTDTQYF. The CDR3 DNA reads TGCGCCAGCAGCTTGGTTAGCGACACAGATACGCAGTATTTT.

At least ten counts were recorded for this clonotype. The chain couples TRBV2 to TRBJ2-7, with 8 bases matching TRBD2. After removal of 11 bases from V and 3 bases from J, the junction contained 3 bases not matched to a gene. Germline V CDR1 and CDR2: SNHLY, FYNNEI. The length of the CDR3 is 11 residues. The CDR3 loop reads CAYGTSYEQYF. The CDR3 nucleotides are TGTGCCTACGGGACTAGCTACGAGCAGTACTTC.

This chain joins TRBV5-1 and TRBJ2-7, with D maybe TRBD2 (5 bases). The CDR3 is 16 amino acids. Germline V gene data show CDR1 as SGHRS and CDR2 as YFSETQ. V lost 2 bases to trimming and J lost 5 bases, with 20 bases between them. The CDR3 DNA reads TGCGCCAGCAGCTTTCGCGAGTCAGGAGGTAGCGACGAGCAGTACTTC. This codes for CASSFRESGGSDEQYF. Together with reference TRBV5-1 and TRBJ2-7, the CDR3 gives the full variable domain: KAGVTQTPRYLIKTRGQQVTLSCSPISGHRSVSWYQQTPGQGLQFLFEYFSETQRNKGNFPGRFSGRQFSNSRSEMNVSTLELGDSALYLCASSFRESGGSDEQYFGPGTRLTVT.

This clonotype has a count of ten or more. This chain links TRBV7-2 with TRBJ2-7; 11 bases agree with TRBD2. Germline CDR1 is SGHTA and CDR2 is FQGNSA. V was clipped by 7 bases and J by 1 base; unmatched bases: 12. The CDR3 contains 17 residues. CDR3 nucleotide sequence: TGTGCCAGCACGAGGTTAGCGGGAGGGCCGGTGTCCTACGAGCAGTACTTC. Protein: CASTRLAGGPVSYEQYF.

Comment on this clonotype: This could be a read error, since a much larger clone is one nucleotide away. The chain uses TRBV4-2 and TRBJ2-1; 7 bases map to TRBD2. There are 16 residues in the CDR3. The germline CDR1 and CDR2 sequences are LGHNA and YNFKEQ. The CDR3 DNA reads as TGTGCCAGCGGCCAAGTCGGACTAGGCCCCTACAATGAGCAGTTCTTC. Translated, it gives CASGQVGLGPYNEQFF.

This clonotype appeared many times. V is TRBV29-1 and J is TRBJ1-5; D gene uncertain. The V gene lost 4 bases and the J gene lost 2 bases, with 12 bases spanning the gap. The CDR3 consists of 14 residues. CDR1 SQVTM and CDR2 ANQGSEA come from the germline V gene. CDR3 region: CSVVRFYGNQPQHF. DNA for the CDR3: TGCAGCGTTGTTCGGTTTTACGGCAATCAGCCCCAGCATTTT.

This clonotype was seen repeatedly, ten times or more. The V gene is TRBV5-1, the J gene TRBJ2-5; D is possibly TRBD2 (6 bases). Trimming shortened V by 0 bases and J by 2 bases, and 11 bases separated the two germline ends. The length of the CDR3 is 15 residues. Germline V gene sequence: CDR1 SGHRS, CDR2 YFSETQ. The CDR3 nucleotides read TGCGCCAGCAGCTTGGCTCGGGGGAATCAAGAGACCCAGTACTTC. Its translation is CASSLARGNQETQYF.

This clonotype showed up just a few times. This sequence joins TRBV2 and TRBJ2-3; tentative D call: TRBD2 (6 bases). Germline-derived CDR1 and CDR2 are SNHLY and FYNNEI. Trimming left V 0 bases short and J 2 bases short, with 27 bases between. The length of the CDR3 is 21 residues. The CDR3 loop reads CASSEALQPAGRSPLTDTQYF. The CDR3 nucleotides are TGTGCCAGCAGTGAAGCGCTTCAACCGGCGGGGCGGTCGCCCCTCACAGATACGCAGTATTTT.

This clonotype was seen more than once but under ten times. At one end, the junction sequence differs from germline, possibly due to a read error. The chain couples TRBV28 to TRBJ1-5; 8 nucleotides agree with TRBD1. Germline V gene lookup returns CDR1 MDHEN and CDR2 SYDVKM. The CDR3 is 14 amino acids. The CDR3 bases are TGTACCAGCAGTCTGGACAGGGTAGCTCAGCCCCAGCATTTT. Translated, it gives CTSSLDRVAQPQHF.

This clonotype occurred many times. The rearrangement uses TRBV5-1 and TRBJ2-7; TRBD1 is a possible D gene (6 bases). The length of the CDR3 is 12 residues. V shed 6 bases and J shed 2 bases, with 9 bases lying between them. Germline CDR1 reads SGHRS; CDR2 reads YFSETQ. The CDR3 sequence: CASMGAAYEQYF. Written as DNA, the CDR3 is TGCGCCAGCATGGGGGCCGCCTACGAGCAGTACTTC.

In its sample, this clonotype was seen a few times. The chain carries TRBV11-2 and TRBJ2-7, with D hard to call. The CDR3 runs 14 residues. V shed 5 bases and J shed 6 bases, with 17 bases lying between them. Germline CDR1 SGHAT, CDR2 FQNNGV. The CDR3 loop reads CASSQPILVSEQYF. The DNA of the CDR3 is TGTGCCAGCAGCCAGCCTATCTTAGTAAGCGAGCAGTACTTC.

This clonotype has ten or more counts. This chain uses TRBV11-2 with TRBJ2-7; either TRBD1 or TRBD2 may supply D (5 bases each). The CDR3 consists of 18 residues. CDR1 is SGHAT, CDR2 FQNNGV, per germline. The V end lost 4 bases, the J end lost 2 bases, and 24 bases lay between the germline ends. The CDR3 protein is CASSSSTSGPHLTYEQYF. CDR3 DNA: TGTGCCAGCAGCTCATCTACTTCGGGGCCCCACCTAACCTACGAGCAGTACTTC.

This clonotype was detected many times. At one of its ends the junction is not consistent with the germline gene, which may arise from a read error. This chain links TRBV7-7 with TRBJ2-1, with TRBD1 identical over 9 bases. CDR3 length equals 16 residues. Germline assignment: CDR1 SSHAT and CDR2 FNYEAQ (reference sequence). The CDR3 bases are TGTGCTAGCAGCTTGGGTTGGACAGGGGCCTACAATGAGCAGTTCTTC. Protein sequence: CASSLGWTGAYNEQFF. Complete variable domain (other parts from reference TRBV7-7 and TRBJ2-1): GAGVSQSPRYKVTKRGQDVTLRCDPISSHATLYWYQQALGQGPEFLTYFNYEAQPDKSGLPSDRFSAERPEGSISTLTIQRTEQRDSAMYRCASSLGWTGAYNEQFFGPGTRLTVL.

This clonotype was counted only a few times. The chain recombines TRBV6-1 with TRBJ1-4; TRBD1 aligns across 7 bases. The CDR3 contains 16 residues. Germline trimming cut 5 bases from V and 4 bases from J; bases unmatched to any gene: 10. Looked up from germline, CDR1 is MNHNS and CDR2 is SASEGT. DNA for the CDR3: TGTGCCAGCAGTCAAACATCAGGGGGTAGTAATGAAAAACTGTTTTTT. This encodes CASSQTSGGSNEKLFF.

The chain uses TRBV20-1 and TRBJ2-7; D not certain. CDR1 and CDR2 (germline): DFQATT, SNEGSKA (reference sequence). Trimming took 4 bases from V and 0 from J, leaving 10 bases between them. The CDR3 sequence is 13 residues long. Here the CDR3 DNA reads TGCAGTGCTACCGGCTCTTTCTCCTACGAGCAGTACTTC. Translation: CSATGSFSYEQYF.

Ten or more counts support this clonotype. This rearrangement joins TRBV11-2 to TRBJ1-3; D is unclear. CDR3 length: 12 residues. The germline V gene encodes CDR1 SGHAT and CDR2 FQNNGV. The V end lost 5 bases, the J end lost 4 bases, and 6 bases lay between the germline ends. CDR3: CASSTPGNTIYF. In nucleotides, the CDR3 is TGTGCCAGCAGCACCCCCGGAAACACCATATATTTT.

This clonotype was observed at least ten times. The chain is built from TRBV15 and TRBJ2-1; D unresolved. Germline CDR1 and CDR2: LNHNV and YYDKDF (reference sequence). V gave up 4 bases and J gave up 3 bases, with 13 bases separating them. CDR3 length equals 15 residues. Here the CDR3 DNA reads TGTGCCACCAGCACCCCTGGCGAGGTCTACAATGAGCAGTTCTTC. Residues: CATSTPGEVYNEQFF.